What follows are 12 T cell receptor beta chains derived from one specimen sequenced in a study of metastatic and nonmetastatic thyroid tumors. MiXCR re-clonotyped the PCR reads for TCRdb. The data contain some 45,000 clones, roughly 16% of them seen just once; the ten biggest clones take up roughly 22%. Among the patients, none had received any treatment before thyroid surgery. The material sequenced was blood. These receptors were taken from a female donor with papillary thyroid cancer or a benign thyroid nodule (not recorded which). Some clones in this sample may be carry-over from other donors' samples.

The sample holds many counts of this clone. This rearrangement joins TRBV10-3 to TRBJ2-1; maybe TRBD2 (6 bases). Germline loops: CDR1 ENHRY, CDR2 SYGVKD. The CDR3 extends over 16 amino acids. V gave up 3 bases and J gave up 4 bases, with 16 bases separating them. CDR3 nucleotides: TGTGCCATCAGTGATCCCGGGACTTACGCGTACAATGAGCAGTTCTTC. This codes for CAISDPGTYAYNEQFF.

Turning to this clone: This same CDR3 is encoded by further DNA sequences in the sample. The chain links TRBV12-3 or TRBV12-4 to TRBJ1-6, with a possible D match to TRBD1 (5 bases). The CDR3 length is 15 residues. The ends were cut back, 3 bases at V and 7 bases at J, with 13 bases in the middle. In DNA, the CDR3 is TGTGCCAGCAGTTTGGGGCAGGGCGTGAATTCACCCCTCCACTTT. Translation: CASSLGQGVNSPLHF.

Concerning this clone itself: A much more abundant neighbour one base away suggests this may be a read error. The gene calls are TRBV7-2 and TRBJ2-5; 7 bases map to TRBD2. This CDR3 has 14 residues. Germline-derived CDR1 and CDR2 are SGHTA and FQGNSA. The V segment lost 4 bases and the J segment 5 bases; nucleotides outside the gene matches: 7. CDR3 in amino acids: CASSWGGPRETQYF. CDR3 nucleotide sequence: TGTGCCAGCAGCTGGGGAGGGCCACGGGAGACCCAGTACTTC.

The gene calls are TRBV5-5 and TRBJ2-3; TRBD2 is a possible D gene (7 bases). The germline gives CDR1 SGHKS, CDR2 YYEKEE (reference sequence). V was shortened by 3 bases and J by 2 bases, with 10 bases between the two germline ends. This CDR3 region has 14 residues. The CDR3 is CASSSGGTTDTQYF. CDR3 sequence (DNA): TGTGCCAGCAGCTCGGGGGGCACCACAGATACGCAGTATTTT.

V is TRBV5-4 and J is TRBJ2-5, with 12 positions matching TRBD1. The CDR3 runs to 15 residues. The germline CDR1 and CDR2 sequences are SGHNT and YYREEE (reference sequence). Unmatched junction bases numbered 5, after V lost 3 bases and J lost 5 bases. In DNA, the CDR3 is TGTGCCAGCAGCTCCGGGACAGGGGGCCGGGAGACCCAGTACTTC. This sequence encodes CASSSGTGGRETQYF.

This chain joins TRBV15 and TRBJ2-1, with D possibly matching TRBD2 (6 bases). CDR1 LNHNV and CDR2 YYDKDF come from the germline V gene (reference sequence). V was shortened by 10 bases and J by 10 bases, with 29 bases between the two germline ends. The CDR3 sequence is 16 residues long. The CDR3 nucleotides read TGTGCCAGCATCTTGTCTGTTGGTGGGAGAGCGGGCGAGCAGTTCTTC. Amino acid sequence: CASILSVGGRAGEQFF.

This clone was found many times. J is TRBJ1-4 and V is TRBV30; no reliable D call. V gave up 8 bases and J gave up 5 bases, with 12 bases separating them. Germline assignment: CDR1 GTSNPN and CDR2 SVGIG (reference sequence). CDR3 length equals 12 residues. This CDR3 reads CAGGQTNEKLFF. Written as DNA, the CDR3 is TGTGCCGGCGGGCAGACGAATGAAAAACTGTTTTTT.

This clone was recorded many times. V and J are TRBV6-1 and TRBJ1-2, with D maybe TRBD1 (5 bases). Germline V lookup: CDR1 MNHNS, CDR2 SASEGT. V lost 6 bases and J lost 5, with 7 bases in between. This CDR3 has 11 amino acids. The CDR3 DNA reads TGTGCCAGCAGCCAGGGTTATGGCTACACCTTC. Protein product: CASSQGYGYTF.

The CDR3 spells CASSGHHNQPQHF. The CDR3 DNA follows: TGTGCCAGCTCCGGACATCACAATCAGCCCCAGCATTTT. The rearrangement joins TRBV12-3 or TRBV12-4 to TRBJ1-5; maybe TRBD1 (5 bases). The CDR3 runs to 13 residues. Between the trimmed V and J ends, which lost 8 bases and 3 bases, there was a span of 11 bases.

This clone has ten or more counts. The V call is TRBV11-2, the J call TRBJ2-1; D is unclear. Trimming cost V 1 base and J 2 bases, with 9 bases left between them. This CDR3 comprises 15 residues. Germline CDR1 reads SGHAT; CDR2 reads FQNNGV. The CDR3 is CASSLGNGPYNEQFF. The CDR3 DNA reads TGTGCCAGCAGCTTAGGGAACGGGCCCTACAATGAGCAGTTCTTC.

This clone was found many times. Compared with germline, one end of the junction differs, possibly owing to a read error. V gene TRBV12-3 or TRBV12-4 combines with J gene TRBJ2-6; D is unresolved. There are 14 residues in the CDR3. Here the CDR3 DNA reads TGTGCCAGCACTTTATGGTCTGGGGCCAACGTCCTGACTTTC. The encoded protein is CASTLWSGANVLTF.

This clone was counted ten times or more. This chain joins TRBV9 and TRBJ2-7; 7 positions agree with TRBD2. The germline CDR1 and CDR2 sequences are SGDLS and YYNGEE. J lost 7 bases, V lost 0 bases, and 13 bases had no gene match. The length of the CDR3 is 16 residues. The CDR3 loop is CASSVGVGGRTREQYF. CDR3 DNA: TGTGCCAGCAGCGTAGGCGTGGGCGGGAGAACGAGGGAGCAGTACTTC.